The next 31 T cell receptor beta chains were all read from a single sample in a study of blood T cell repertoires in COVID-19 (dated by TCRdb to 2018 to 2020). Library prep was done by the immunoSEQ multiplex PCR assay. This is the immuneACCESS table as TCRdb keeps it, with only in-frame sequences that have V and J called. A part of the clones is gone; compared with another copy, unresolved V genes explain less than half, and the rest is unexplained. For this sample there are some 400,000 clones; under 90% appear just once. The ten largest clones take up about 1.7% of the sample. The source material was PBMCs or T cells enriched from blood (not recorded which). These receptors originate from a woman aged 25 to 39 who had recovered from COVID-19.

In this sample, this clone turned up once. The CDR3 reads CASSPREGRVAQYF. The CDR3 nucleotides read TGTGCCAGCAGTCCAAGGGAGGGTAGGGTGGCCCAGTACTTC. V and J are TRBV6-5 and TRBJ2-5, with 7 bases that match TRBD2. The V segment lost 5 bases and the J segment 9 bases; nucleotides outside the gene matches: 12. CDR3 length: 14 residues. CDR1 is MNHEY and CDR2 is SVGAGI in the germline V gene.

The chain joins TRBV4-1 to TRBJ2-3, with TRBD2 identical over 8 bases. The CDR3 sequence is 15 residues long. With 4 bases clipped from V and 9 bases from J, the junction kept 12 bases outside the gene matches. Germline V lookup: CDR1 MGHRA, CDR2 YSYEKL. CDR3 sequence (DNA): TGCGCCAGCAGCCCCACAAGCGGGGGCGGTTGGACGCAGTATTTT. Encoded protein: CASSPTSGGGWTQYF.

The CDR3 DNA reads as TGTGCCAGCAGTGAAGGCTACGAAGAGACCCAGTACTTC. It is translated as CASSEGYEETQYF. The chain recombines TRBV6-1 with TRBJ2-5, with unresolved D. Germline V gene sequence: CDR1 MNHNS, CDR2 SASEGT. This CDR3 spans 13 amino acids. V lost 1 base, J lost 3 bases, and 6 bases lay in between.

The rearrangement links TRBV5-1 to TRBJ2-7, with D uncertain. In germline, CDR1 is SGHRS, CDR2 YFSETQ. V shed 4 bases and J shed 2 bases, with 7 bases lying between them. The CDR3 runs to 12 residues. The DNA of the CDR3 is TGCGCCAGCAGCCTTCGTGCCTACGAGCAGTACTTC. It yields the protein CASSLRAYEQYF.

The rearrangement uses TRBV5-6 and TRBJ2-2; 7 bases are shared with TRBD2. The CDR3 sequence is 16 residues long. V was clipped by 3 bases and J by 2 bases; unmatched bases: 7. Looked up from germline, CDR1 is SGHDT and CDR2 is YYEEEE. CDR3 nucleotides: TGTGCCAGCAGCTCTGTGGGGAGGGGTAACACCGGGGAGCTGTTTTTT. Protein: CASSSVGRGNTGELFF. The variable domain in full, with the rest retrieved from reference TRBV5-6 and TRBJ2-2, is DAGVTQSPTHLIKTRGQQVTLRCSPKSGHDTVSWYQQALGQGPQFIFQYYEEEERQRGNFPDRFSGHQFPNYSSELNVNALLLGDSALYLCASSSVGRGNTGELFFGEGSRLTVL.

This clone was detected once. The V gene is TRBV7-3, the J gene TRBJ2-2; D possibly corresponds to TRBD2 (6 bases). From germline, CDR1 is SGHTA and CDR2 FQGTGA. Trimming stripped 6 bases from V and 5 bases from J, with 16 bases between. The CDR3 loop spans 15 amino acids. The DNA of the CDR3 is TGTGCCAGCAGTCCAGCCGGGACTTCAACCGGGGAGCTGTTTTTT. Amino acid sequence: CASSPAGTSTGELFF.

The chain's CDR3 is CASSLETSVTVTYEQYF. The CDR3 DNA follows: TGTGCCAGCAGCTTAGAGACTAGCGTTACCGTAACCTACGAGCAGTACTTC. V is TRBV7-2 and J is TRBJ2-7; 8 positions agree with TRBD2. This CDR3 contains 17 residues. V lost 1 base and J lost 2; bases outside the gene matches: 10. Germline CDR1 reads SGHTA; CDR2 reads FQGNSA.

The rearrangement joins TRBV5-1 to TRBJ1-2; no firm D call. V lost 2 bases to trimming and J lost 0 bases, with 8 bases between them. Per germline, CDR1 SGHRS and CDR2 YFSETQ. CDR3 length equals 14 residues. In nucleotides, the CDR3 is TGCGCCAGCAGCTTTTCACCTACTAACTATGGCTACACCTTC. Amino acid sequence: CASSFSPTNYGYTF.

This clone was picked up a small number of times. The chain joins TRBV29-1 to TRBJ2-7; 10 bases line up with TRBD2. The V segment lost 6 bases and the J segment 2 bases; nucleotides outside the gene matches: 4. The CDR3 sequence is 13 residues long. Germline assignment: CDR1 SQVTM and CDR2 ANQGSEA. The CDR3 region is CSVSAGGPYEQYF. The CDR3 bases are TGCAGCGTCTCAGCGGGGGGGCCCTACGAGCAGTACTTC.

This clone has only one observation. The V gene is TRBV7-2, the J gene TRBJ1-6; the match to TRBD1 covers 8 bases. Germline loops: CDR1 SGHTA, CDR2 FQGNSA. V lost 1 base to trimming and J lost 6 bases; unmatched junction nucleotides: 5. There are 16 residues in the CDR3. The CDR3 protein is CASSLETGGFNSPLHF. Written as DNA, the CDR3 is TGTGCCAGCAGCTTAGAAACAGGGGGATTTAATTCACCCCTCCACTTT.

This clone is a singleton in its sample. The chain is built from TRBV9 and TRBJ1-2, with D perhaps matching TRBD1 (5 bases). Germline V gives CDR1 SGDLS, CDR2 YYNGEE. CDR3 length: 15 residues. Trimming took off 1 base at V and 8 bases at J, with 18 bases between the two ends. The CDR3 DNA reads as TGTGCCAGCAGCGTACGCCCAACAGGTCGCGAAGGCTACACCTTC. Translation gives CASSVRPTGREGYTF.

The rearrangement uses TRBV19 and TRBJ1-5; D gene unclear. The CDR3 consists of 13 residues. Germline loops: CDR1 LNHDA, CDR2 SQIVND (reference sequence). V lost 6 bases, J lost 3 bases, and 9 bases lay in between. The CDR3 is CASSLQPNQPQHF. Here the CDR3 DNA reads TGTGCCAGTAGCCTACAGCCCAATCAGCCCCAGCATTTT.

The chain uses TRBV4-1 and TRBJ1-3; D possibly corresponds to TRBD1 (5 bases). Trimming cost V 0 bases and J 0 bases, with 9 bases left between them. CDR3 length equals 16 residues. The V gene's germline CDR1 is MGHRA and CDR2 YSYEKL. CDR3 amino acids: CASSQESGHSGNTIYF. CDR3 sequence (DNA): TGCGCCAGCAGCCAAGAAAGTGGACACTCTGGAAACACCATATATTTT.

CDR3 bases: TGTGCCAGCAGTTTAAGGACAGGGGGCGGCAATCAGCCCCAGCATTTT. Translating it yields CASSLRTGGGNQPQHF. The rearrangement joins TRBV28 to TRBJ1-5; 11 nucleotides align to TRBD1. The CDR3 has 16 residues. Per germline, CDR1 MDHEN and CDR2 SYDVKM. Trimming took 2 bases from V and 2 from J; bases not matched to a gene: 2. Supplemented by reference TRBV28 and TRBJ1-5, the full variable domain reads DVKVTQSSRYLVKRTGEKVFLECVQDMDHENMFWYRQDPGLGLRLIYFSYDVKMKEKGDIPEGYSVSREKKERFSLILESASTNQTSMYLCASSLRTGGGNQPQHFGDGTRLSIL.

J is TRBJ2-2 and V is TRBV10-3; 10 bases fit TRBD1. The length of the CDR3 is 15 residues. The V and J ends lost 7 bases and 3 bases, in that order; junction bases with no gene match: 5. Germline V lookup: CDR1 ENHRY, CDR2 SYGVKD. The CDR3 DNA reads as TGTGCCATCACTCCGGACAGGGGGGACACCGGGGAGCTGTTTTTT. Its protein product is CAITPDRGDTGELFF.

The J gene is TRBJ1-6, the V gene TRBV28; TRBD1 aligns across 7 bases. CDR1 MDHEN and CDR2 SYDVKM come from the germline V gene. Losses at the gene ends were 6 bases for V and 4 bases for J; bases not matched to a gene: 6. The CDR3 loop spans 15 amino acids. The CDR3 DNA reads as TGTGCCAGCAGAGGCGCAGGGGGATATAATTCACCCCTCCACTTT. It yields the protein CASRGAGGYNSPLHF.

This clone has a single count. The chain uses TRBV12-3 or TRBV12-4 and TRBJ2-1; no definite D call. CDR3 length: 12 amino acids. Deletions cut 6 bases from V and 6 bases from J, with 9 bases between. DNA of the CDR3: TGTGCCAGCAGCCCCCCAGGCAATGAGCAGTTCTTC. Amino acid sequence: CASSPPGNEQFF.

V and J are TRBV7-9 and TRBJ1-5; 10 nucleotides agree with TRBD1. From germline, CDR1 is SEHNR and CDR2 FQNEAQ (reference sequence). Germline trimming cut 1 base from V and 7 bases from J; bases unmatched to any gene: 4. The CDR3 runs to 15 residues. The CDR3 is CASSLGQGAAQPQHF. DNA for the CDR3: TGTGCCAGCAGCTTAGGACAGGGGGCGGCCCAGCCCCAGCATTTT.

In this sample, this clone turned up a few times. CDR3 amino acids: CASSTPREGITEAFF. The CDR3 DNA reads TGTGCCAGCAGTACACCCAGGGAAGGGATCACTGAAGCTTTCTTT. The chain recombines TRBV27 with TRBJ1-1; a weak D match, TRBD1 (5 bases). V was cut by 5 bases and J by 4 bases, with 17 bases left in between. The CDR3 has 15 amino acids. Germline CDR1 reads MNHEY; CDR2 reads SMNVEV (reference sequence).

CDR3 protein: CASSIPRTGMRSGNQPQHF. For the CDR3, the DNA is TGTGCCAGTAGTATCCCGAGGACAGGGATGCGTTCAGGAAATCAGCCCCAGCATTTT. This chain joins TRBV19 and TRBJ1-5, with 8 positions matching TRBD1. Trimming cost V 3 bases and J 4 bases; bases outside gene matches: 17. CDR3 length: 19 residues. CDR1 LNHDA and CDR2 SQIVND come from the germline V gene (reference sequence).

The chain employs TRBV2 and TRBJ1-1, with a weak D call TRBD1 (5 bases). The CDR3 contains 12 residues. Germline V gene lookup returns CDR1 SNHLY and CDR2 FYNNEI. V was trimmed by 5 bases and J by 1 base, leaving 5 bases between them. CDR3 sequence: CASSTGNTEAFF. CDR3 coding DNA: TGTGCCAGCAGTACAGGGAACACTGAAGCTTTCTTT.

This clone was counted a single time. The chain employs TRBV18 and TRBJ1-6; TRBD1 is a possible D gene (6 bases). V was cut by 2 bases and J by 6 bases, with 11 bases left in between. CDR3 size: 15 residues. CDR1 and CDR2 from the germline V gene are KGHSH and LQKENI. CDR3 bases: TGTGCCAGCTCACCATCAGGGGTCGGTAATTCACCCCTCCACTTT. This codes for CASSPSGVGNSPLHF.

This chain links TRBV28 with TRBJ1-1; 8 nucleotides match TRBD1. V shed 4 bases, J shed 1 base, and the junction held 5 bases outside the gene matches. CDR1 and CDR2 (germline): MDHEN, SYDVKM. This CDR3 region has 15 residues. The CDR3 loop reads CASSSPGQGNTEAFF. The CDR3 DNA reads as TGTGCCAGCAGTTCCCCCGGACAGGGGAACACTGAAGCTTTCTTT.

CDR3 nucleotides: TGTGCCAGCAGTTTATCCCTTCGACAGGGCGAGACTAATAGCAATCAGCCCCAGCATTTT. It is translated as CASSLSLRQGETNSNQPQHF. This chain uses TRBV27 with TRBJ1-5; 7 bases fit TRBD1. With V trimmed by 0 bases and J by 0 bases, 14 bases remained unmatched. This CDR3 region has 20 residues. CDR1 and CDR2 from the germline V gene are MNHEY and SMNVEV (reference sequence).

This clone was recorded a few times. V is TRBV27 and J is TRBJ2-7, with D possibly being TRBD2 (6 bases). The CDR3 sequence is 11 residues long. V gave up 8 bases and J gave up 7 bases, with 12 bases separating them. Germline lookup yields CDR1 MNHEY and CDR2 SMNVEV (reference sequence). The CDR3 spells CASGRGGEQYF. CDR3 nucleotide sequence: TGTGCCAGCGGACGTGGAGGGGAGCAGTACTTC.

This chain connects TRBV30 to TRBJ1-5; 7 positions match TRBD1. J gave up 6 bases and V 3 bases, and 14 bases lay outside the gene matches. This CDR3 is 16 amino acids long. Germline V CDR1 and CDR2: GTSNPN, SVGIG (reference sequence). CDR3 sequence (DNA): TGTGCCTGGAGACATAAAGGGCAGGGGGGAGGTCAGCCCCAGCATTTT. Residues: CAWRHKGQGGGQPQHF.

The chain combines TRBV5-1 with TRBJ2-6; no clear D. CDR1 is SGHRS and CDR2 is YFSETQ in the germline V gene. The CDR3 is 16 residues long. V was cut by 0 bases and J by 0 bases, with 7 bases left in between. For the CDR3, the DNA is TGCGCCAGCAGCTTGGTGTCATCCTCTGGGGCCAACGTCCTGACTTTC. This translates into CASSLVSSSGANVLTF.

A single count supports this clone. The chain joins TRBV19 to TRBJ2-6, with D hard to call. The V end lost 3 bases, the J end lost 2 bases, and 8 bases lay between the germline ends. The CDR3 is 15 amino acids. Germline values: CDR1 LNHDA, CDR2 SQIVND (reference sequence). The CDR3 DNA reads TGTGCCAGTAGTATGACGGGTACTGGGGCCAACGTCCTGACTTTC. Its protein is CASSMTGTGANVLTF. Together with reference TRBV19 and TRBJ2-6, the CDR3 gives the full variable domain: DGGITQSPKYLFRKEGQNVTLSCEQNLNHDAMYWYRQDPGQGLRLIYYSQIVNDFQKGDIAEGYSVSREKKESFPLTVTSAQKNPTAFYLCASSMTGTGANVLTFGAGSRLTVL.

The chain joins TRBV7-8 to TRBJ2-7, with 7 bases lining up with TRBD1. V dropped 8 bases and J dropped 2; count of bases not matched to a gene: 12. CDR3 length equals 15 residues. Germline V gene lookup returns CDR1 SGHVS and CDR2 FQNEAQ. DNA for the CDR3: TGTGCCAGCTCAGAGGGACAGATCTTTACCTACGAGCAGTACTTC. Amino acids: CASSEGQIFTYEQYF.

The chain links TRBV19 to TRBJ2-5; 12 bases match TRBD2. V lost 5 bases to trimming and J lost 4 bases; unmatched junction nucleotides: 8. The CDR3 runs 16 residues. Germline V gene lookup returns CDR1 LNHDA and CDR2 SQIVND (reference sequence). The CDR3 reads CASSASGRARPETQYF. The CDR3 nucleotides read TGTGCCAGTAGTGCTAGCGGGAGGGCCAGACCAGAGACCCAGTACTTC.

The chain combines TRBV4-2 with TRBJ2-7, with D possibly TRBD1 on 6 matching bases. The CDR3 contains 15 residues. V lost 0 bases and J lost 5, with 14 bases in between. Germline assignment: CDR1 LGHNA and CDR2 YNFKEQ. As DNA, the CDR3 is TGTGCCAGCAGCCAAGATCAAGGGGGTGGGGACGAGCAGTACTTC. Its translation: CASSQDQGGGDEQYF.